This T cell receptor (beta chain) was observed in a study of T-cell reconstitution after alpha-beta-depleted transplantation in children. Notes on the study in general: T-cell counts and diversity at one year post-transplant came mainly from newly produced T cells.

The authors prepared the TCRbeta library with unique molecular identifiers. MiXCR, applied by TCRdb to the PCR reads, yields one record per CDR3 protein. Of under 60,000 distinct CDR3 sequences listed, roughly 5% are singletons. This clonotype is deemed medium-sized (0.01 to 0.1%). Its cognate antigen is unknown. Germline loops: CDR1 SQVTM, CDR2 ANQGSEA. The CDR3 length is 16 residues. Trimming stripped 4 bases from V and 4 bases from J, with 17 bases between. The chain links TRBV29-1 to TRBJ2-6, with D possibly being TRBD1 (5 bases). The source material was PBMCs, mostly from graft donor cells, sampled 60 days after TCRalphabeta/CD19-depleted stem cell transplant. The source is a female patient aged 2-10 years who had a stem cell transplant for aplastic anemia, so the T cells may come from the graft donor. As DNA, the CDR3 is TGCAGCGTTGCAAGGGGATCCCAAGGGGGGGCCAACGTCCTGACTTTC. This translates into CSVARGSQGGANVLTF.